The entry below gives a single TCR beta chain sequence along with its context. The antigen is undetermined. There are 13 residues in the CDR3. The V and J ends lost 5 bases and 11 bases, in that order; junction bases with no gene match: 11. CDR1 and CDR2 (germline): SGHAT, FQNNGV. The data originate from a study of cytomegalovirus exposure and HLA in healthy donors. PCR was performed using 60 Vbeta and 13 Jbeta primers. Using immunoSEQ multiplex PCR, the repertoire was profiled, and TCRdb retains in-frame clones only, with some absent. The sample consists of about 160,000 clones, about 88% of them appearing once. Study results and caveats: Segments of the TCR beta V type were, in most cases, productive about 90% or about 30% of the time in an earlier analysis.

The J gene is TRBJ1-1, the V gene TRBV11-2, with TRBD1 matching 7 bases. The TCR was taken from a man aged 18 to 35 in good health and CMV-seropositive. The sequenced sample was PBMCs. The CDR3 is CASSTMGQYVAFF. CDR3 nucleotide sequence: TGTGCCAGCAGCACAATGGGACAGTATGTTGCTTTCTTT.